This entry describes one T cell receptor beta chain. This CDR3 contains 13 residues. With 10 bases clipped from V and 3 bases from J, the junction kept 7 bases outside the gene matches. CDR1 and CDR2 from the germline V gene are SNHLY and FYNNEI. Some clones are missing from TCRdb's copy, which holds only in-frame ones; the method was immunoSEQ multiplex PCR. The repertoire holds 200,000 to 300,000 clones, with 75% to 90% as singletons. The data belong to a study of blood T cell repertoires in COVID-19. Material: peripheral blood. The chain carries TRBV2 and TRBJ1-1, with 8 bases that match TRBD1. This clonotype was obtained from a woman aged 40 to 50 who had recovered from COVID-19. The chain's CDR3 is CATVTGADTEAFF. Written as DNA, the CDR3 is TGTGCCACAGTGACAGGGGCGGACACTGAAGCTTTCTTT. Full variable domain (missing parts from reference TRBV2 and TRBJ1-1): EPEVTQTPSHQVTQMGQEVILRCVPISNHLYFYWYRQILGQKVEFLVSFYNNEISEKSEIFDDQFSVERPDGSNFTLKIRSTKLEDSAMYFCATVTGADTEAFFGQGTRLTVV.